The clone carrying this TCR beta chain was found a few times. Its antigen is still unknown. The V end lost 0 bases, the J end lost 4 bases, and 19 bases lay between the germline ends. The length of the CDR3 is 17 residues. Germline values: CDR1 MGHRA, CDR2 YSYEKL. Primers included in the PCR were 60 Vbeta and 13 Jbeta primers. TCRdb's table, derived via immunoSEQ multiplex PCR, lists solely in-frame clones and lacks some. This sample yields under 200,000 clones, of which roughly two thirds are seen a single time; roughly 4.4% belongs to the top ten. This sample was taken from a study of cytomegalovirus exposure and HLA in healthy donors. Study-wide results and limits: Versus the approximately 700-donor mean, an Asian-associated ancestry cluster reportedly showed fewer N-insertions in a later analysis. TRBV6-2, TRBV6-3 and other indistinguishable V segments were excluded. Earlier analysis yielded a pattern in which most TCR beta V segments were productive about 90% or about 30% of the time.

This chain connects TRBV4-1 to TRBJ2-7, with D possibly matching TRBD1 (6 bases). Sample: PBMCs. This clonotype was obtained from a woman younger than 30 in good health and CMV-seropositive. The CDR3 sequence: CASSQDPPGQTLYEQYF. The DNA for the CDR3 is TGCGCCAGCAGCCAAGATCCTCCAGGACAGACGCTTTACGAGCAGTACTTC.